One sample yielded the 30 T cell receptor beta chains listed below, sequenced in a study of control samples from healthy donors and cancer patients. The repertoire was sequenced with immunoSEQ multiplex PCR; TCRdb's copy has only in-frame clones and lacks some. The data show 120,000 to 150,000 clones, with approximately 91% seen just once and 8% to 9.5% held by the top ten. Sequencing input: blood. The receptors come from a woman aged 30 to 39 in good health.

This rearrangement joins TRBV5-4 to TRBJ2-2; D perhaps matches TRBD2 (6 bases). The CDR3 is 13 amino acids. Germline V gene data show CDR1 as SGHNT and CDR2 as YYREEE (reference sequence). V lost 3 bases and J lost 5, with 8 bases in between. The CDR3 nucleotides are TGTGCCAGCAGCTCCGGACTAACCGGGGAGCTGTTTTTT. Its translation: CASSSGLTGELFF.

This rearrangement joins TRBV5-8 to TRBJ2-2, with D perhaps matching TRBD1 (5 bases). Trimming removed 4 bases at V and 0 bases at J, with 10 bases between. Germline CDR1 SGHTS, CDR2 YDEGEE. The CDR3 contains 15 residues. For the CDR3, the DNA is TGTGCCAGCAGCCGCGGACATGCGAACACCGGGGAGCTGTTTTTT. Translation gives CASSRGHANTGELFF.

V and J are TRBV6-5 and TRBJ1-2; D perhaps matches TRBD1 (5 bases). Germline CDR1 reads MNHEY; CDR2 reads SVGAGI. CDR3 length equals 12 residues. V was pared by 6 bases and J by 8 bases, with 13 bases between. CDR3: CASSAGEGGYTF. The DNA of the CDR3 is TGTGCCAGCAGCGCGGGGGAGGGAGGCTACACCTTC.

V usage is TRBV7-9 and J usage is TRBJ1-1, with D unresolved. Trimming left V 5 bases short and J 0 bases short, with 13 bases between. The CDR3 has 15 residues. Germline V CDR1 and CDR2: SEHNR, FQNEAQ (reference sequence). DNA of the CDR3: TGTGCCAGCAGCACGGACGCAGCTCTGAACACTGAAGCTTTCTTT. Protein product: CASSTDAALNTEAFF.

This clone was recorded only once. The chain has TRBV18 and TRBJ1-6; D remains ambiguous. This CDR3 comprises 15 residues. Germline V gene data show CDR1 as KGHSH and CDR2 as LQKENI. V dropped 1 base and J dropped 0 bases, with 4 bases sitting between them. This CDR3 reads CASSPLSSYNSPLHF. DNA of the CDR3: TGTGCCAGCTCACCACTGAGCTCCTATAATTCACCCCTCCACTTT.

V is TRBV28 and J is TRBJ1-2; TRBD1 is a possible D gene (5 bases). CDR1 and CDR2 (germline): MDHEN, SYDVKM. The ends were cut back, 2 bases at V and 7 bases at J, with 5 bases in the middle. This CDR3 is built from 11 residues. The CDR3 sequence is CASSLGGGYTF. The CDR3 nucleotides are TGTGCCAGCAGTTTAGGGGGTGGCTACACCTTC.

V gene TRBV3-1 (or the pseudogene TRBV3-2) combines with J gene TRBJ2-3; 7 bases are a match to TRBD1. Trimming cost V 4 bases and J 4 bases; bases outside gene matches: 5. The CDR3 is 14 residues long. Germline lookup yields CDR1 LGHDT and CDR2 YNNKEL (reference sequence). CDR3 in amino acids: CASSLFDRADTQYF. The CDR3 bases are TGTGCCAGCAGCCTCTTTGACAGGGCAGATACGCAGTATTTT.

The chain carries TRBV19 and TRBJ1-6; no definite D call. Between the trimmed V and J ends, which lost 10 bases and 10 bases, there was a span of 17 bases. CDR3 length: 13 residues. Germline CDR1 and CDR2: LNHDA and SQIVND (reference sequence). The CDR3 bases are TGTGCCACTCACGAGGGCGCCGGGTCACCCCTCCACTTT. This encodes CATHEGAGSPLHF.

The rearrangement uses TRBV12-3 or TRBV12-4 and TRBJ2-2; no firm D call. V dropped 2 bases and J dropped 6 bases, with 4 bases sitting between them. This CDR3 is built from 12 residues. CDR3 in amino acids: CASSLLAGELFF. The CDR3 DNA reads as TGTGCCAGCAGTTTATTAGCCGGGGAGCTGTTTTTT.

V usage is TRBV19 and J usage is TRBJ2-1, with 13 bases that match TRBD2. Germline V CDR1 and CDR2: LNHDA, SQIVND (reference sequence). The CDR3 has 14 amino acids. J gave up 7 bases and V 10 bases, and 7 bases lay outside the gene matches. CDR3 in amino acids: CATRRTSGRNEQFF. The CDR3 bases are TGTGCCACCCGTCGGACTAGCGGGAGAAATGAGCAGTTCTTC.

This chain uses TRBV11-2 with TRBJ1-2; 8 nucleotides line up with TRBD1. The germline gives CDR1 SGHAT, CDR2 FQNNGV. Germline trimming cut 5 bases from V and 6 bases from J; bases unmatched to any gene: 20. This CDR3 has 18 amino acids. DNA for the CDR3: TGTGCCAGCAGCCGAGGACCGCTCCTGGACAGGGAGTTCGATGGCTACACCTTC. Translation: CASSRGPLLDREFDGYTF.

This clone was detected once. This sequence joins TRBV11-3 and TRBJ2-3; no firm D call. CDR1 is SGHNT, CDR2 YENEEA, per germline. The CDR3 covers 14 residues. V lost 4 bases and J 5 bases, leaving 13 bases between the germline ends. The DNA for the CDR3 is TGTGCCAGCAGCTCAGGAGTGGAGCGAGATACGCAGTATTTT. Its translation: CASSSGVERDTQYF.

The V call is TRBV2, the J call TRBJ1-6; 10 nucleotides match TRBD1. The junction had 6 bases not matched to a gene; V was cut back by 6 bases and J by 7 bases. The CDR3 is 15 amino acids. The germline gives CDR1 SNHLY, CDR2 FYNNEI. In nucleotides, the CDR3 is TGTGCCAGCAGAGGAGACAGGGGGCGGAATTCACCCCTCCACTTT. Translated, it gives CASRGDRGRNSPLHF.

CDR3 sequence (DNA): TGTGCCAGCAGCTTATCGCGGGGAGAGGAAGTTTGGAATGAGCAGTTCTTC. Its protein is CASSLSRGEEVWNEQFF. The V gene is TRBV7-6, the J gene TRBJ2-1; perhaps TRBD2 as D (6 bases). The V gene's germline CDR1 is SGHVS and CDR2 FNYEAQ. Trimming stripped 2 bases from V and 7 bases from J, with 21 bases between. The CDR3 has 17 residues.

The chain is built from TRBV24-1 and TRBJ2-1; 11 bases are shared with TRBD1. Germline V gives CDR1 KGHDR, CDR2 SFDVKD. The J segment lost 3 bases and the V segment lost 4 bases, leaving 10 bases of the junction unmatched. The length of the CDR3 is 18 residues. The CDR3 reads CATSDRNPGQGDYNEQFF. CDR3 sequence (DNA): TGTGCCACCAGTGACCGAAATCCGGGACAGGGGGACTACAATGAGCAGTTCTTC.

V and J are TRBV25-1 and TRBJ2-1; 9 nucleotides line up with TRBD2. The V gene's germline CDR1 is MGHDK and CDR2 SYGVNS. The CDR3 is made up of 17 amino acids. The trim removed 0 bases at V and 2 bases at J, leaving 5 bases unmatched. Here the CDR3 reads CASSEYLTSGTYNEQFF. CDR3 nucleotides: TGTGCCAGCAGTGAATATCTGACTAGCGGAACCTACAATGAGCAGTTCTTC.

The chain joins TRBV20-1 to TRBJ1-2; D perhaps matches TRBD1 (6 bases). This CDR3 comprises 16 residues. The germline CDR1 and CDR2 sequences are DFQATT and SNEGSKA (reference sequence). Trimming pared 4 bases from V and 0 bases from J, leaving 18 bases between. The CDR3 DNA follows: TGCAGTGCTACTGAGTTTGGGGCAGGGGCTAACTATGGCTACACCTTC. Translated: CSATEFGAGANYGYTF.

This clone was observed a few times. Other nucleotide sequences in the sample specify the same CDR3. The chain links TRBV3-1 (or the pseudogene TRBV3-2) to TRBJ2-3; no definite D call. CDR3 length equals 12 residues. Trimming stripped 0 bases from V and 6 bases from J, with 4 bases between. Germline V gene lookup returns CDR1 LGHDT and CDR2 YNNKEL (reference sequence). The CDR3 is CASSQETDTQYF. The CDR3, as DNA: TGTGCCAGCAGCCAAGAGACGGATACGCAGTATTTT.

This clone was counted between two and nine times. The rearrangement joins TRBV6-6 to TRBJ2-7, with unresolved D. The CDR3 length is 14 residues. V was cut by 4 bases and J by 7 bases, with 17 bases left in between. Germline lookup yields CDR1 MNHNY and CDR2 SVGAGI (reference sequence). The CDR3, as DNA: TGTGCCAGCAGTTCAATTGGGTCCCCTTGGGAGCAGTACTTC. The encoded protein is CASSSIGSPWEQYF.

The CDR3 sequence is CASSYDHSGANVLTF. The CDR3 nucleotides are TGTGCCAGCAGTTACGACCACTCTGGGGCCAACGTCCTGACTTTC. This chain connects TRBV6-5 to TRBJ2-6; D uncertain. The CDR3 is 15 amino acids. CDR1 is MNHEY, CDR2 SVGAGI, per germline. The germline V and J ends were trimmed by 2 bases and 0 bases, with 5 bases remaining between them.

In its sample, this clone was seen once. V is TRBV20-1 and J is TRBJ1-2; D is unresolved. The V and J ends lost 1 base and 4 bases respectively, with 1 base between them. Germline V gives CDR1 DFQATT, CDR2 SNEGSKA (reference sequence). The CDR3 sequence is 10 residues long. CDR3 loop: CSARAYGYTF. Written as DNA, the CDR3 is TGCAGTGCTAGAGCCTATGGCTACACCTTC.

The CDR3 here is CASGRQSFSNQPQHF. The CDR3 DNA sequence: TGTGCCAGCGGGCGGCAGAGTTTTAGCAATCAGCCCCAGCATTTT. The chain has TRBV6-5 and TRBJ1-5, with no clear D. The CDR3 has 15 residues. Trimming took 8 bases from V and 0 from J, leaving 14 bases between them. Germline V gives CDR1 MNHEY, CDR2 SVGAGI.

V usage is TRBV25-1 and J usage is TRBJ1-1, with a tentative D call TRBD1 (5 bases). The V and J ends lost 0 bases and 5 bases respectively, with 10 bases between them. Germline CDR1 MGHDK, CDR2 SYGVNS. The CDR3 contains 14 residues. CDR3 in amino acids: CASSEYVGETEAFF. For the CDR3, the DNA is TGTGCCAGCAGTGAATATGTAGGGGAAACTGAAGCTTTCTTT.

J is TRBJ1-1 and V is TRBV27, with 7 bases matching TRBD1. Looked up from germline, CDR1 is MNHEY and CDR2 is SMNVEV (reference sequence). The J segment lost 6 bases and the V segment lost 6 bases, leaving 7 bases of the junction unmatched. This CDR3 region has 13 residues. CDR3 amino acids: CASRPTGIPEAFF. The CDR3 DNA is TGTGCCAGCAGGCCGACAGGGATCCCTGAAGCTTTCTTT.

The chain couples TRBV6-6 to TRBJ1-3; TRBD1 matches 7 bases. This CDR3 region has 17 residues. CDR1 is MNHNY and CDR2 is SVGAGI in the germline V gene (reference sequence). J gave up 4 bases and V 5 bases, and 14 bases lay outside the gene matches. In nucleotides, the CDR3 is TGTGCCAGCAGTCCCGTCCAGGGGGATGGATTCGGAAACACCATATATTTT. This encodes CASSPVQGDGFGNTIYF.

This chain uses TRBV12-2 with TRBJ1-5. TRBV12-2 is reported as a pseudogene. This CDR3 is 17 amino acids long. The DNA of the CDR3 is TGTGCAAGTCGCCCCGAGTACGGCCTGGACCTCAATCAGCCCCAGCATTTT. This gives the protein CASRPEYGLDLNQPQHF.

The chain combines TRBV15 with TRBJ2-5; tentatively, D is TRBD2 (5 bases). Germline CDR1 LNHNV, CDR2 YYDKDF (reference sequence). V gave up 5 bases and J gave up 1 base, with 20 bases separating them. The CDR3 is made up of 17 amino acids. This chain's CDR3 is CATSFSGLPEGQETQYF. CDR3 DNA sequence: TGTGCCACCAGCTTCTCCGGACTGCCCGAGGGCCAAGAGACCCAGTACTTC.

The CDR3 loop reads CASSSGQGEVSEAFF. As DNA, the CDR3 is TGCGCCAGCAGCTCTGGACAGGGAGAAGTTTCTGAAGCTTTCTTT. The chain is built from TRBV5-1 and TRBJ1-1, with TRBD1 identical over 8 bases. The germline V gene has CDR1 SGHRS and CDR2 YFSETQ. This CDR3 region has 15 residues. V trimming: 3 bases; J trimming: 6 bases; junction bases outside the gene matches: 10.

This chain links TRBV30 with TRBJ2-2, with D tentatively TRBD2 (7 bases). Per germline, CDR1 GTSNPN and CDR2 SVGIG (reference sequence). V was trimmed by 5 bases and J by 5 bases, leaving 15 bases between them. The CDR3 is made up of 14 amino acids. The CDR3 DNA reads as TGTGCCTGGGGAGGGGGGGCGTGGACCGGGGAGCTGTTTTTT. It translates to CAWGGGAWTGELFF.

V usage is TRBV29-1 and J usage is TRBJ1-1, with D uncertain. The CDR3 spans 13 residues. The germline V and J ends were trimmed by 5 bases and 7 bases, with 17 bases remaining between them. CDR1 and CDR2 (germline): SQVTM, ANQGSEA. In nucleotides, the CDR3 is TGCAGCGTTAGCCCCCGGCTAGGGCTTGAAGCTTTCTTT. Translating gives CSVSPRLGLEAFF.